This entry features one T cell receptor beta chain sequence. Germline loops: CDR1 SGHTA, CDR2 FQGNSA. This CDR3 has 14 residues. The V end lost 5 bases, the J end lost 7 bases, and 17 bases lay between the germline ends. This record belongs to a study of immune evolution from preneoplasia to lung adenocarcinoma. Clones were read by immunoSEQ multiplex PCR, and TCRdb kept only the in-frame ones, dropping some. The data hold 9,000 to 13,000 clones, with about 84% observed a single time. This sequence joins TRBV7-2 and TRBJ1-2; D is ambiguous. The clonotype comes from a person aged 65 to 85 with lung adenocarcinoma. The sequenced sample consisted of FFPE minimally invasive lung adenocarcinoma tissue. CDR3 in DNA: TGTGCCAGCAGCCCGGCCGGGGATCGAGCTGGCTACACCTTC. It translates to CASSPAGDRAGYTF.